The clone carrying this TCR beta chain was seen only once. Its antigen is undetermined. These data originate in a study of cytomegalovirus exposure and HLA in healthy donors. PCR involved 60 Vbeta and 13 Jbeta primers. TCRdb's table, derived via immunoSEQ multiplex PCR, lists solely in-frame clones and lacks some. The sample gives 110,000 to 150,000 clones, 73% of which show up once; around 1.2% is in the top ten. These donors counted as nominally healthy when sampled, but unrecorded immune exposures were likely. The study, taken as a whole, reports: Presence/absence analysis assumed near-uniform sequencing depth across donors. The study reported that TCR beta sequences accurately predicted HLA-A and HLA-B alleles in most subjects. A later analysis by the authors found several of the most significant clusters apparently linked to common viral pathogens.

V lost 1 base and J lost 3, with 12 bases in between. CDR1 is SEHNR, CDR2 FQNEAQ, per germline (reference sequence). The CDR3 runs to 15 residues. This rearrangement joins TRBV7-9 to TRBJ2-5, with TRBD2 as a possible D gene (6 bases). The receptor's source is a woman between 40 and 55 years old in good health and CMV-seronegative. Sequencing was done on a sample of PBMCs. The CDR3 DNA is TGTGCCAGCAGCTTAGTGGAGGGCCCCAAAGAGACCCAGTACTTC. Translation gives CASSLVEGPKETQYF.